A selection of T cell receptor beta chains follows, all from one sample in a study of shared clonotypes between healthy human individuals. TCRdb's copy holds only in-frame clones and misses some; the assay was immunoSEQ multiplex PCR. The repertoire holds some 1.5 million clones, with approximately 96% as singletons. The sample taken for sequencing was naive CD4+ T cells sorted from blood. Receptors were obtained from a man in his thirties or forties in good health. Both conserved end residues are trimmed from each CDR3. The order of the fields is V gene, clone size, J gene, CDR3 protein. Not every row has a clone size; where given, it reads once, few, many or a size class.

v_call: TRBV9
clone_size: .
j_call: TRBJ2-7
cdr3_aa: ASSPDPSYEQY

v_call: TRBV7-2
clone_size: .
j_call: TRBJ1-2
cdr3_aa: ASSQGRLNGYT

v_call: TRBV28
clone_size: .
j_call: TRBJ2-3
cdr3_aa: ASSLRQRTDTQY

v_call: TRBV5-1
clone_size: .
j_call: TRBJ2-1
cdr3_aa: ASSLDGRSKEF

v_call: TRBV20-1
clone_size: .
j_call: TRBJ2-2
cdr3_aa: SARSGGELF

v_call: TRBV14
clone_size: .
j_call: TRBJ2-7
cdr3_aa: ASSQAGLAGGSYEQY

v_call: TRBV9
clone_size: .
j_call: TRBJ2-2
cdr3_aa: ASSVGGTSGLTGELF

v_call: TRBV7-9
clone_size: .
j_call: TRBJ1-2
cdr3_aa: ASSFMGQGNGYT

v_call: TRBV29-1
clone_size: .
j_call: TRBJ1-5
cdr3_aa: SVGDRSNQPQH

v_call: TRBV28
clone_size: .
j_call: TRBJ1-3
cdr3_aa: ASSLGDRVPGNTIY

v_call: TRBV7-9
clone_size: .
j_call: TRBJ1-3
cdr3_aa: ASTLVGSSGNTIY

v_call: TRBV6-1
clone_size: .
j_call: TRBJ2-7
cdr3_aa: ASKGSPIGEQY

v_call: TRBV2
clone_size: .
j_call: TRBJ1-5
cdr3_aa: ASSEQGRDQPQH

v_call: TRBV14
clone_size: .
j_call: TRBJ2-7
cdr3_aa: ASSLHGTPEQY

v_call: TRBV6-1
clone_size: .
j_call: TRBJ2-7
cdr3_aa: ASSERLAGSGEQY

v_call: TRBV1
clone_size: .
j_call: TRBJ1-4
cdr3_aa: TSSHHPRQGAGKLF

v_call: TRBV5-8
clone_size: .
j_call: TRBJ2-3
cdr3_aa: ASSLVDTQY

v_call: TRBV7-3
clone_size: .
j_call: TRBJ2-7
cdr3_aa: ASSSQSGRAHEQY

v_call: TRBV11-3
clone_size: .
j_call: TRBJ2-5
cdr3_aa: ASSLAGDNQETQY

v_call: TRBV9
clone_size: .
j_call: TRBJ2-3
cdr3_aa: ASSGRLDTDTQY

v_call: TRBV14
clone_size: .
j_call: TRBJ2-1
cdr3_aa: ASSFRDSSRNEQF

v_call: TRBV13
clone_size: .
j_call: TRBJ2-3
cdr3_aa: ASFRGDTQY

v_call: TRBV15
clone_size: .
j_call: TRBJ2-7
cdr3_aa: ATSRTPQEYYEQY

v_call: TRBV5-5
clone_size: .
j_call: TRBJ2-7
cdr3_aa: ASSSVVGGEGEQY

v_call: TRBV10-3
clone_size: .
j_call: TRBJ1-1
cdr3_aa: AISESDRGTEAF

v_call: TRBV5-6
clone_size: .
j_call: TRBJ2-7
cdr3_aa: ASSDQSAQY

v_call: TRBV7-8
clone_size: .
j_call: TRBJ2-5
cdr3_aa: ASSLSGHTGQETQY

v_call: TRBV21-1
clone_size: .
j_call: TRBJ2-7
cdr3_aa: ASSKRRSGTGGYGSYEQY

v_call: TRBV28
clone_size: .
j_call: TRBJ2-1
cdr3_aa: ASSKLRNYNEQF

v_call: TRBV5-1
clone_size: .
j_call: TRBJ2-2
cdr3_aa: ASRVGTTGELF

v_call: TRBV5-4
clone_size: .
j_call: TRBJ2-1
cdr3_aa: ASSLEGSTEQF

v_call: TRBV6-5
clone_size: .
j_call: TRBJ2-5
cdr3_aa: ASSLRTGQETQY

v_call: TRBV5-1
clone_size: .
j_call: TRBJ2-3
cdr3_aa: ASSLAARDTDTQY

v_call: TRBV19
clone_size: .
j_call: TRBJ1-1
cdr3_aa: ASSIVGTGAEAF

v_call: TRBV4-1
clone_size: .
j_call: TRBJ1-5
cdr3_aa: ASSPLVVLNQPQH

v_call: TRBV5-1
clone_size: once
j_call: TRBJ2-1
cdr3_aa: ASSEGQPLYNEQF

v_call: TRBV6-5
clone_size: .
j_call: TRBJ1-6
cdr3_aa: ASSIINSPLH

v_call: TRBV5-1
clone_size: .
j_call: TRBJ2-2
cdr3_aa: ASRDQAGELF

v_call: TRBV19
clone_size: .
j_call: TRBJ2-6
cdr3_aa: ASSILQSAGANVLT

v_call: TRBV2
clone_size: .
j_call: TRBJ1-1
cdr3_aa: ASIERGMNTEAF

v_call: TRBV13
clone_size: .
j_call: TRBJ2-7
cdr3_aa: ASSLAGALLEQY

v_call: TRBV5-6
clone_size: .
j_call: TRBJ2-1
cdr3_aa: ASSLTSGSHYNEQF

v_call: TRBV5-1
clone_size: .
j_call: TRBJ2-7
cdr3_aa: ASSPGGTRREQY

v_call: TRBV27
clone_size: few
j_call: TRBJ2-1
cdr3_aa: ASRLAGPSYNEQF

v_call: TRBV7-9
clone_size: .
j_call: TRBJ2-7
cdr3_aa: ASSPHYGAAEQY

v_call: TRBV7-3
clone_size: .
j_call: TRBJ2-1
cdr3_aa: ASCASGRTRQF

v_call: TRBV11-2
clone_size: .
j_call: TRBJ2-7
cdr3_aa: ASSTHPPGLAGLSYEQY

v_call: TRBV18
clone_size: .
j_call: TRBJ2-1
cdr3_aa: ASSPYHSPGSSYNEQF

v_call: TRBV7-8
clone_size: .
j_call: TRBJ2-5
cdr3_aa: ASSLETGKLLQETQY

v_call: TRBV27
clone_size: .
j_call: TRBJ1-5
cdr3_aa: ASRTGYQPQH

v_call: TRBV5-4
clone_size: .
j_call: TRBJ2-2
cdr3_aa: ASRPDRFTGELF

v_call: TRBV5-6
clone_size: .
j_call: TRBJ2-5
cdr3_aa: ASSFPLQETQY

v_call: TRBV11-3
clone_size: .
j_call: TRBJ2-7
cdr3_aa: ASSSSGLADYEQY

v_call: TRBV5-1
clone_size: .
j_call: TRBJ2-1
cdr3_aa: ASSLRIAGGTYNEQF

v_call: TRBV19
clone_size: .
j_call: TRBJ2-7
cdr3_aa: ASSILPALSTYEQY

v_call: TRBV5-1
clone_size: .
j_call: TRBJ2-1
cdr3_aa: ASSLMAGTHNEQF

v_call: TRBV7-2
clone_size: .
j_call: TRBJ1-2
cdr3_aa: ASSLGSPAGYT

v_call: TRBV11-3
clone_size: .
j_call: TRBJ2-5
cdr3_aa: ASSLDGLKGRETQY

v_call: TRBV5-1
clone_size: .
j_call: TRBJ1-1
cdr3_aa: ASGGYAENTEAF

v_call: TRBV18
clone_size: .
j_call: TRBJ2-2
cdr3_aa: ASSLLGRQGIPGELF